The 19 T cell receptor beta chains in this list originate from one sample, sequenced in a study of blood T cell repertoires in COVID-19. The repertoire was sequenced with immunoSEQ multiplex PCR; TCRdb's copy has only in-frame clones and lacks some. The sample yields under 150,000 clones, 70% to 90% seen once. The sample consisted of peripheral blood. These receptors came from a human donor in a cohort sampled during active COVID-19.

A single count supports this clone. This chain connects TRBV27 to TRBJ1-2; possibly TRBD1 for D (5 bases). This CDR3 is 13 amino acids long. The ends were cut back, 2 bases at V and 2 bases at J, with 6 bases in the middle. CDR1 and CDR2 (germline): MNHEY, SMNVEV (reference sequence). The chain's CDR3 is CASSLDRNYGYTF. DNA of the CDR3: TGTGCCAGCAGTTTAGACAGAAACTATGGCTACACCTTC.

The V gene is TRBV5-5, the J gene TRBJ2-1; D call uncertain. Germline CDR1 SGHKS, CDR2 YYEKEE (reference sequence). V lost 4 bases and J 0 bases, leaving 11 bases between the germline ends. The CDR3 has 15 residues. CDR3 region: CASSPAVSSYNEQFF. The CDR3 nucleotides read TGTGCCAGCAGCCCCGCCGTCAGCTCCTACAATGAGCAGTTCTTC.

The DNA of the CDR3 is TGTGCCAGCAGCCCCCGCCCCCCGGGTGAGGGTCAGCCCCAGCATTTT. Amino acids: CASSPRPPGEGQPQHF. The chain carries TRBV7-2 and TRBJ1-5; D gene unclear. Germline-derived CDR1 and CDR2 are SGHTA and FQGNSA. This CDR3 spans 16 amino acids. Deletions cut 5 bases from V and 6 bases from J, with 20 bases between.

The rearrangement joins TRBV7-8 to TRBJ2-1, with 9 nucleotides matching TRBD1. Per the germline V gene, CDR1 is SGHVS and CDR2 is FQNEAQ. V dropped 4 bases and J dropped 5; count of bases not matched to a gene: 9. This CDR3 has 16 amino acids. As DNA, the CDR3 is TGTGCCAGCAGCTCTACCGGGACAGGGTACGACAATGAGCAGTTCTTC. Its translation is CASSSTGTGYDNEQFF. The full variable domain, with the rest looked up from reference TRBV7-8 and TRBJ2-1, is GAGVSQSPRYKVAKRGQDVALRCDPISGHVSLFWYQQALGQGPEFLTYFQNEAQLDKSGLPSDRFFAERPEGSVSTLKIQRTQQEDSAVYLCASSSTGTGYDNEQFFGPGTRLTVL.

V and J are TRBV20-1 and TRBJ2-1; TRBD1 aligns across 8 bases. V lost 5 bases and J lost 15; bases outside the gene matches: 9. CDR1 and CDR2 (germline): DFQATT, SNEGSKA (reference sequence). This CDR3 region has 11 residues. As DNA, the CDR3 is TGCAGTGCTCCTCAGGGGGCGAATAGGTTCTTC. Its translation: CSAPQGANRFF.

This sequence joins TRBV25-1 and TRBJ2-3, with D tentatively TRBD1 (6 bases). Trimming removed 6 bases at V and 0 bases at J, with 10 bases between. From germline, CDR1 is MGHDK and CDR2 SYGVNS. The CDR3 extends over 14 amino acids. CDR3 coding DNA: TGTGCCAGCAGAGCCACAGGGAGCACAGATACGCAGTATTTT. Its translation: CASRATGSTDTQYF. Combining the CDR3 with reference TRBV25-1 and TRBJ2-3 gives the whole variable domain EADIYQTPRYLVIGTGKKITLECSQTMGHDKMYWYQQDPGMELHLIHYSYGVNSTEKGDLSSESTVSRIRTEHFPLTLESARPSHTSQYLCASRATGSTDTQYFGPGTRLTVL.

This chain uses TRBV18 with TRBJ1-4; TRBD1 matches at 9 bases. This CDR3 is built from 19 residues. J was trimmed by 0 bases and V by 1 base; bases with no gene match: 9. The germline V gene has CDR1 KGHSH and CDR2 LQKENI. For the CDR3, the DNA is TGTGCCAGCTCACCACTTCCGGGACAGGGAACTGCAACTAATGAAAAACTGTTTTTT. Translated, it gives CASSPLPGQGTATNEKLFF. Based on the CDR3 plus reference TRBV18 and TRBJ1-4, the full variable domain is NAGVMQNPRHLVRRRGQEARLRCSPMKGHSHVYWYRQLPEEGLKFMVYLQKENIIDESGMPKERFSAEFPKEGPSILRIQQVVRGDSAAYFCASSPLPGQGTATNEKLFFGSGTQLSVL.

The chain uses TRBV3-1 (or the pseudogene TRBV3-2) and TRBJ2-7; D call uncertain. V was cut by 2 bases and J by 2 bases, with 13 bases left in between. This CDR3 has 15 residues. Germline assignment: CDR1 LGHDT and CDR2 YNNKEL (reference sequence). DNA for the CDR3: TGTGCCAGCAGCCAACGAAGCACGAAGACCTACGAGCAGTACTTC. It is translated as CASSQRSTKTYEQYF.

This rearrangement joins TRBV4-1 to TRBJ1-5; D remains unclear. V shed 1 base and J shed 6 bases, with 19 bases lying between them. Germline lookup yields CDR1 MGHRA and CDR2 YSYEKL. CDR3 length: 17 amino acids. CDR3: CASSQADAISRGQPQHF. The CDR3 bases are TGCGCCAGCAGCCAAGCGGATGCGATCTCGCGCGGTCAGCCCCAGCATTTT.

This clone appeared a single time. The J gene is TRBJ1-4, the V gene TRBV7-8; 8 bases map to TRBD1. V was clipped by 3 bases and J by 4 bases; unmatched bases: 7. There are 16 residues in the CDR3. Per the germline V gene, CDR1 is SGHVS and CDR2 is FQNEAQ. DNA for the CDR3: TGTGCCAGCAGCTTGGGACAGGTCGGGCTTAATGAAAAACTGTTTTTT. Its translation: CASSLGQVGLNEKLFF.

The J gene is TRBJ2-7, the V gene TRBV28; 9 positions agree with TRBD1. J was trimmed by 2 bases and V by 4 bases; bases with no gene match: 6. The CDR3 extends over 15 amino acids. Germline V gene lookup returns CDR1 MDHEN and CDR2 SYDVKM. CDR3 residues: CASSSGTGRPYEQYF. In nucleotides, the CDR3 is TGTGCCAGCAGTTCCGGGACAGGGAGGCCCTACGAGCAGTACTTC.

This chain connects TRBV11-2 to TRBJ2-7; TRBD2 aligns across 11 bases. CDR1 and CDR2 from the germline V gene are SGHAT and FQNNGV. The CDR3 consists of 15 residues. Trimming at V came to 5 bases and at J to 4 bases, leaving 7 bases not matched to a gene. The CDR3 DNA sequence: TGTGCCAGCAGCCCAATAGCGGGGGGGGATTACGAGCAGTACTTC. The encoded protein is CASSPIAGGDYEQYF.

In the case of this clone: Other DNA sequences in the same sample also yield this CDR3. This sequence joins TRBV3-1 (or the pseudogene TRBV3-2) and TRBJ1-6; D might be TRBD1 (6 bases). Trimming pared 2 bases from V and 0 bases from J, leaving 8 bases between. Looked up from germline, CDR1 is LGHDT and CDR2 is YNNKEL (reference sequence). This CDR3 is built from 16 residues. This chain's CDR3 is CASSQRGGSYNSPLHF. The CDR3, as DNA: TGTGCCAGCAGCCAAAGGGGGGGCTCCTATAATTCACCCCTCCACTTT.

The rearrangement uses TRBV27 and TRBJ2-1; no clear D gene. Germline V CDR1 and CDR2: MNHEY, SMNVEV (reference sequence). V shed 2 bases and J shed 4 bases, with 9 bases lying between them. CDR3 length: 14 residues. The CDR3: CASSLTNQYNEQFF. DNA for the CDR3: TGTGCCAGCAGTTTAACTAACCAATACAATGAGCAGTTCTTC.

This clone was seen only once. The J gene is TRBJ1-1, the V gene TRBV14, with D possibly being TRBD1 (6 bases). The germline V gene encodes CDR1 SGHDN and CDR2 FVKESK. CDR3 length: 16 residues. V lost 1 base and J lost 5, with 17 bases in between. CDR3 residues: CASSQVGWGRNTEAFF. CDR3 coding DNA: TGTGCCAGCAGCCAAGTGGGCTGGGGGCGGAATACTGAAGCTTTCTTT.

The CDR3 nucleotides are TGTGCCAGCAGCAAACAGGGGCGGGACGAGCAGTACTTC. Translation: CASSKQGRDEQYF. The chain links TRBV11-2 to TRBJ2-7; 7 nucleotides match TRBD1. CDR1 and CDR2 from the germline V gene are SGHAT and FQNNGV. Germline trimming cut 5 bases from V and 5 bases from J; bases unmatched to any gene: 6. This CDR3 has 13 residues.

The rearrangement uses TRBV10-3 and TRBJ2-2; D is perhaps TRBD2 (7 bases). Germline loops: CDR1 ENHRY, CDR2 SYGVKD. Trimming pared 8 bases from V and 3 bases from J, leaving 10 bases between. The CDR3 consists of 13 residues. CDR3 amino acids: CAIAGADTGELFF. CDR3 in DNA: TGTGCCATCGCGGGGGCCGACACCGGGGAGCTGTTTTTT.

V is TRBV30 and J is TRBJ1-1; D may be TRBD1 (5 bases). The CDR3 covers 14 residues. The V and J ends lost 6 bases and 4 bases respectively, with 18 bases between them. CDR1 and CDR2 from the germline V gene are GTSNPN and SVGIG (reference sequence). The DNA for the CDR3 is TGTGCCTGTAAAACTGGGGGGGAGGCCACTGAAGCTTTCTTT. Amino acids: CACKTGGEATEAFF. The full variable domain, completed using reference TRBV30 and TRBJ1-1, is SQTIHQWPATLVQPVGSPLSLECTVEGTSNPNLYWYRQAAGRGLQLLFYSVGIGQISSEVPQNLSASRPQDRQFILSSKKLLLSDSGFYLCACKTGGEATEAFFGQGTRLTVV.

The V call is TRBV3-1 (or the pseudogene TRBV3-2), the J call TRBJ1-4, with D uncertain. The CDR3 extends over 15 amino acids. Germline V gene sequence: CDR1 LGHDT, CDR2 YNNKEL (reference sequence). V gave up 0 bases and J gave up 8 bases, with 13 bases separating them. The CDR3 DNA reads TGTGCCAGCAGCCAAGATCTTTACGGGGTCGAAAAACTGTTTTTT. It is translated as CASSQDLYGVEKLFF.